The next 22 T cell receptor beta chains were all read from a single sample in a study of blood T cell repertoires in COVID-19. Method: immunoSEQ multiplex PCR; TCRdb's copy keeps in-frame clones and lacks some. The sample yields 170,000 or so clones, around 83% seen once. The sample comprised peripheral blood. The receptors were sampled from a woman aged 65 to 85 with COVID-19, enrolled during active disease.

This rearrangement joins TRBV5-1 to TRBJ2-5; TRBD2 aligns across 12 bases. The CDR3 loop spans 18 amino acids. The V and J ends lost 0 bases and 5 bases, in that order; junction bases with no gene match: 11. CDR1 SGHRS and CDR2 YFSETQ come from the germline V gene. The CDR3 loop reads CASSLDRVTSGSLETQYF. Written as DNA, the CDR3 is TGCGCCAGCAGCTTGGATAGGGTGACTAGCGGGAGTTTGGAGACCCAGTACTTC. The full variable domain, in which reference TRBV5-1 and TRBJ2-5 provide the parts outside the CDR3, is KAGVTQTPRYLIKTRGQQVTLSCSPISGHRSVSWYQQTPGQGLQFLFEYFSETQRNKGNFPGRFSGRQFSNSRSEMNVSTLELGDSALYLCASSLDRVTSGSLETQYFGPGTRLLVL.

The genes are TRBV5-1 and TRBJ1-1, with 9 bases aligning to TRBD1. Germline V lookup: CDR1 SGHRS, CDR2 YFSETQ. Trimming at V came to 5 bases and at J to 6 bases, leaving 14 bases not matched to a gene. The CDR3 consists of 16 residues. CDR3 coding DNA: TGCGCCAGCAGTCCCGGGACAGGGAAGACAGGAGCTGAAGCTTTCTTT. Encoded protein: CASSPGTGKTGAEAFF.

This clone was seen more than once but under ten times. The J gene is TRBJ1-3, the V gene TRBV29-1; 7 bases fit TRBD1. V was clipped by 6 bases and J by 7 bases; unmatched bases: 12. CDR3 size: 14 residues. Germline V lookup: CDR1 SQVTM, CDR2 ANQGSEA. The CDR3 sequence is CSVRQGEVGNTIYF. CDR3 nucleotides: TGCAGCGTGCGACAGGGAGAGGTGGGCAACACCATATATTTT.

The V gene is TRBV11-2, the J gene TRBJ2-1; TRBD1 aligns across 8 bases. CDR3 length equals 15 residues. Germline CDR1 is SGHAT and CDR2 is FQNNGV. The V gene end was trimmed by 1 base and the J gene end by 7 bases; junction bases not matched to a gene: 6. CDR3 DNA sequence: TGTGCCAGCAGCTTAGGTGCAGGGGGCTTGAATGAGCAGTTCTTC. It yields the protein CASSLGAGGLNEQFF.

This clone appeared once. The chain is built from TRBV3-1 (or the pseudogene TRBV3-2) and TRBJ1-2; D is undetermined. The length of the CDR3 is 15 residues. The germline V gene has CDR1 LGHDT and CDR2 YNNKEL (reference sequence). Trimming shortened V by 3 bases and J by 4 bases, and 15 bases separated the two germline ends. The CDR3 reads CASSHENSRSYGYTF. The DNA for the CDR3 is TGTGCCAGCAGCCACGAAAATTCCAGGTCCTATGGCTACACCTTC.

V and J are TRBV11-2 and TRBJ2-2; 11 bases align to TRBD1. Trimming took 4 bases from V and 5 from J; bases not matched to a gene: 6. This CDR3 has 16 amino acids. Germline V gene sequence: CDR1 SGHAT, CDR2 FQNNGV. Written as DNA, the CDR3 is TGTGCCAGCAGCTCGCCGGACAGGGGGCGAACCGGGGAGCTGTTTTTT. Translated: CASSSPDRGRTGELFF.

This chain links TRBV27 with TRBJ2-6; no definite D call. The CDR3 has 15 amino acids. V was trimmed by 5 bases and J by 1 base, leaving 9 bases between them. In germline, CDR1 is MNHEY, CDR2 SMNVEV (reference sequence). Written as DNA, the CDR3 is TGTGCCAGCAGTCCCGAGCGATCTGGGGCCAACGTCCTGACTTTC. Translation gives CASSPERSGANVLTF.

The chain carries TRBV5-8 and TRBJ1-2; D is unclear. Trimming took 6 bases from V and 8 from J, leaving 23 bases between them. This CDR3 spans 15 amino acids. The germline CDR1 and CDR2 sequences are SGHTS and YDEGEE. The DNA of the CDR3 is TGTGCCAGCAATCCCTCCGGGGAACGCTCGCACGGCTACACCTTC. Translation: CASNPSGERSHGYTF.

J is TRBJ1-2 and V is TRBV5-4; 9 bases align to TRBD1. The ends lost 6 bases at V and 7 bases at J; junction bases unmatched: 10. The germline V gene has CDR1 SGHNT and CDR2 YYREEE (reference sequence). CDR3 length equals 14 residues. Written as DNA, the CDR3 is TGTGCCAGCACCTCCCGGGACAGGGCTTCTGGCTACACCTTC. It yields the protein CASTSRDRASGYTF.

The genes are TRBV7-3 and TRBJ1-2, with unresolved D. In germline, CDR1 is SGHTA, CDR2 FQGTGA. The germline V and J ends were trimmed by 4 bases and 5 bases, with 8 bases remaining between them. CDR3 size: 12 residues. The CDR3 nucleotides read TGTGCCAGCAGCTCCGGGAGATATGGCTACACCTTC. This translates into CASSSGRYGYTF.

The genes are TRBV7-9 and TRBJ1-5, with 8 bases matching TRBD1. CDR1 and CDR2 from the germline V gene are SEHNR and FQNEAQ (reference sequence). V was clipped by 4 bases and J by 9 bases; unmatched bases: 11. The CDR3 has 15 residues. CDR3 nucleotide sequence: TGTGCCAGCAGCTCCCCCGGACAGGGAGGACGGCCCCAGCATTTT. This codes for CASSSPGQGGRPQHF.

The chain has TRBV20-1 and TRBJ2-3, with TRBD1 matching over 9 bases. V shed 1 base, J shed 14 bases, and the junction held 4 bases outside the gene matches. This CDR3 has 11 amino acids. Per the germline V gene, CDR1 is DFQATT and CDR2 is SNEGSKA (reference sequence). The CDR3 DNA reads TGCAGTGCTAGAGTCGACAGGGGGATGTATTTT. This sequence encodes CSARVDRGMYF.

This chain connects TRBV4-2 to TRBJ2-1; D is undetermined. This CDR3 has 15 residues. V gave up 0 bases and J gave up 3 bases, with 9 bases separating them. Germline V gives CDR1 LGHNA, CDR2 YNFKEQ. The CDR3 nucleotides are TGTGCCAGCAGCCAAGAACTACCCTTCTACAATGAGCAGTTCTTC. This sequence encodes CASSQELPFYNEQFF.

The chain joins TRBV19 to TRBJ1-5, with unresolved D. Germline assignment: CDR1 LNHDA and CDR2 SQIVND (reference sequence). CDR3 length: 16 amino acids. V was pared by 1 base and J by 3 bases, with 13 bases between. The CDR3, as DNA: TGTGCCAGTAGTATAGTTTATCAGTACCCCAATCAGCCCCAGCATTTT. This translates into CASSIVYQYPNQPQHF.

The chain is built from TRBV15 and TRBJ1-1; perhaps TRBD1 as D (5 bases). Deletions cut 4 bases from V and 0 bases from J, with 12 bases between. The CDR3 covers 15 residues. Germline V gene data show CDR1 as LNHNV and CDR2 as YYDKDF (reference sequence). CDR3 protein: CATSTRQTMNTEAFF. The CDR3 DNA is TGTGCCACCAGCACCCGACAGACAATGAACACTGAAGCTTTCTTT.

The chain couples TRBV28 to TRBJ2-7; D uncertain. Germline V gene lookup returns CDR1 MDHEN and CDR2 SYDVKM. The CDR3 is made up of 12 amino acids. Trimming cost V 6 bases and J 5 bases, with 11 bases left between them. The CDR3 DNA reads as TGTGCCAGCAGAAATAATAGAAACGAGCAGTACTTC. It codes for CASRNNRNEQYF.

This clone was found once. The CDR3 DNA reads TGTGCCAGCAGCCACAACAGGAACAATGAGCAGTTCTTC. This translates into CASSHNRNNEQFF. This chain uses TRBV11-3 with TRBJ2-1, with a possible D match to TRBD1 (5 bases). Germline V gives CDR1 SGHNT, CDR2 YENEEA. This CDR3 has 13 residues. V dropped 5 bases and J dropped 5 bases, with 10 bases sitting between them.

The chain links TRBV19 to TRBJ2-1, with D maybe TRBD1 (6 bases). CDR3 length equals 16 residues. Per germline, CDR1 LNHDA and CDR2 SQIVND (reference sequence). V shed 3 bases and J shed 4 bases, with 16 bases lying between them. DNA of the CDR3: TGTGCCAGTAGTATCCCCCGGACAGAAATATACAATGAGCAGTTCTTC. This encodes CASSIPRTEIYNEQFF.

The rearrangement uses TRBV6-2 or TRBV6-3 and TRBJ2-2; 8 positions agree with TRBD1. The CDR3 runs to 15 residues. The germline V gene has CDR1 MNHEY and CDR2 SVGEGT. V lost 5 bases to trimming and J lost 5 bases; unmatched junction nucleotides: 7. The CDR3 reads CASSLGQGRTGELFF. The CDR3 DNA is TGTGCCAGCAGTCTAGGACAGGGTAGGACCGGGGAGCTGTTTTTT.

The genes are TRBV10-3 and TRBJ2-1; TRBD2 matches at 8 bases. J was trimmed by 4 bases and V by 6 bases; bases with no gene match: 8. There are 15 residues in the CDR3. CDR1 and CDR2 (germline): ENHRY, SYGVKD. The CDR3 spells CAIRAWTSRYNEQFF. In DNA form, the CDR3 reads TGTGCCATCAGGGCTTGGACTAGCAGATACAATGAGCAGTTCTTC.

The chain links TRBV10-2 to TRBJ2-1; D perhaps matches TRBD1 (5 bases). The V and J ends lost 6 bases and 8 bases respectively, with 8 bases between them. The CDR3 loop spans 11 amino acids. Germline-derived CDR1 and CDR2 are WSHSY and SAAADI. The CDR3 sequence: CASRQAYEQFF. The CDR3 DNA reads TGCGCCAGCAGACAGGCCTATGAGCAGTTCTTC.

The V and J genes are TRBV20-1 and TRBJ1-2, with no clear D. V lost 1 base and J lost 4, with 4 bases in between. Germline CDR1 reads DFQATT; CDR2 reads SNEGSKA (reference sequence). The CDR3 is 11 residues long. CDR3 nucleotides: TGCAGTGCTAGAGTCGGCTATGGCTACACCTTC. As protein: CSARVGYGYTF.